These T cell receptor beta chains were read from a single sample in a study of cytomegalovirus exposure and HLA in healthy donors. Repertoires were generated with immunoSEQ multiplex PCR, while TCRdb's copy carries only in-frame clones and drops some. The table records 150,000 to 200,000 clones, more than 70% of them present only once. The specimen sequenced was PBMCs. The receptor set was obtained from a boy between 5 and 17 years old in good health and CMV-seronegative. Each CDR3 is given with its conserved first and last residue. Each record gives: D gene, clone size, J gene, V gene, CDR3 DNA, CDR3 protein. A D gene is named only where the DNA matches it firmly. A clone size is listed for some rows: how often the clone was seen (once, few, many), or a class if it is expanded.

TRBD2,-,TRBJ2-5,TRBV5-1,TGCGCCAGCAGCCAAAGACTAGCGGGAGGGCCAGGAGAGACCCAGTACTTC,CASSQRLAGGPGETQYF
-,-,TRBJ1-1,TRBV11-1,TGTGCCAGCTCTCACAGGGCGAACACTGAAGCTTTCTTT,CASSHRANTEAFF
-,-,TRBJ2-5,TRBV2,TGTGCCAGCAGTGAATTGAGACTCCAAGAGACCCAGTACTTC,CASSELRLQETQYF
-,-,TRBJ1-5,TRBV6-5,TGTGCCAGCAGTTCTATCACAGGGAATCAGCCCCAGCATTTT,CASSSITGNQPQHF
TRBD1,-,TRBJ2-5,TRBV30,TGTGCCTGGAGTGCCCAACAGGGGGCTCACGAGACCCAGTACTTC,CAWSAQQGAHETQYF
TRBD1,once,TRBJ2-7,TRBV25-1,TGTGCCAGCCAATGGGGGGACAGGCCCTACGAGCAGTACTTC,CASQWGDRPYEQYF
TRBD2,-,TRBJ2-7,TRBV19,TGTGCCAGTAGTGCGACTAGCGGGAGCTACGAGCAGTACTTC,CASSATSGSYEQYF
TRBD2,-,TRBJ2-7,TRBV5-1,TGCGCCAGCAGTCTCAACCCCCGGGAGGAGGTCACCCGGGCCTACGAGCAGTACTTC,CASSLNPREEVTRAYEQYF
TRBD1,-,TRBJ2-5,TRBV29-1,TGCAGCGTTGAAATTTGGGAAGTGGGGGACAGGGGCAAGGAGACCCAGTACTTC,CSVEIWEVGDRGKETQYF
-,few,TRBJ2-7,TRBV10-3,TGTGCCATCAGTGGAGCGGACCCCTACGAGCAGTACTTC,CAISGADPYEQYF
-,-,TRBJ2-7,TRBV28,TGTGCCAGCAGTTTTCGGGGACTCTCGTCCTACGAGCAGTACTTC,CASSFRGLSSYEQYF
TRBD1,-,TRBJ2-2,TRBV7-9,TGTGCCAGCAGCTTGACAGGGGGTTGGACCGGGGAGCTGTTTTTT,CASSLTGGWTGELFF
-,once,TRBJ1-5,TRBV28,TGTGCCAGCAGTTCCCCCCGCAGGGAAAGTCAGCCCCAGCATTTT,CASSSPRRESQPQHF
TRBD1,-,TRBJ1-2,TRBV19,TGTGCCAGTAGGGTACAGGGGGCCAACTATGGCTACACCTTC,CASRVQGANYGYTF
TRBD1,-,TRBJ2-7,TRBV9,TGTGCCAGCAGCGTAGGATCCGGTGACAGGGCCTACGAGCAGTACTTC,CASSVGSGDRAYEQYF
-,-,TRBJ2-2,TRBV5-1,TGCGCCAGCAGCTTGCGGGGGTTCACCGGGGAGCTGTTTTTT,CASSLRGFTGELFF
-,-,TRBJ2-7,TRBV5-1,TGCGCCAGCAGCTCAACCCTCTTATCCGGGATCGTCTACGAGCAGTACTTC,CASSSTLLSGIVYEQYF
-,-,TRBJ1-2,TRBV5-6,TGTGCCAGCAGCTTGGGGGCAGCCTCTAACTATGGCTACACCTTC,CASSLGAASNYGYTF
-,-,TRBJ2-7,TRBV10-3,TGTGCCATCAGTGAGTCGAGGGTCCACTACGAGCAGTACTTC,CAISESRVHYEQYF
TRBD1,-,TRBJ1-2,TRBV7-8,TGTGCCAGCAGCTCATACCGGGACAGCCCTGTTAGAGGCTACACCTTC,CASSSYRDSPVRGYTF
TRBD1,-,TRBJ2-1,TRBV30,TGTGCCTGGATACAGGGGGCAGTTAGCAATGAGCAGTTCTTC,CAWIQGAVSNEQFF
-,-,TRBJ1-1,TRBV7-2,TGTGCCAGCAGCCCCTACACTGAAGCTTTCTTT,CASSPYTEAFF
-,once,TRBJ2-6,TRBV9,TGTGCCAGCAGCCCTGGCCTGAGGAACATACACCTTATTGGGGCCAACGTCCTGACTTTC,CASSPGLRNIHLIGANVLTF
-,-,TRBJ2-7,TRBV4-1,TGCGCCAGCAGCCAAGGGACTCTACGGACCTACGAGCAGTACTTC,CASSQGTLRTYEQYF
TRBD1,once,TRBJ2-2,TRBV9,TGTGCCAGCAGCGTTCTAACAGGGGATAACACCGGGGAGCTGTTTTTT,CASSVLTGDNTGELFF
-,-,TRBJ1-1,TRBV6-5,TGTGCCAGCAGTTACACGAACCCAGGGCGTACTGAAGCTTTCTTT,CASSYTNPGRTEAFF
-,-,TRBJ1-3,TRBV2,TGTGCCAGCAGTGAGCGGTTTAATAATATACCTGGAAACACCATATATTTT,CASSERFNNIPGNTIYF
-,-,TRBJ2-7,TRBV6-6,TGTGCCAGCAGTTACGCGACAGCTTTCTCCTACGAGCAGTACTTC,CASSYATAFSYEQYF
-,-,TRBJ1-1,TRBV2,TGTGCCAGCAGCAGGGAGGGCGGGGACACTGAAGCTTTCTTT,CASSREGGDTEAFF
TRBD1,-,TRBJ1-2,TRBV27,TGTGCCAGCAGTCTGAGGACAGGGGATACGTATGGCTACACCTTC,CASSLRTGDTYGYTF
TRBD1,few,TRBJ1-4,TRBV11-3,TGTGCCAGCGGGATGGGACAGGGGCCCCGCGGTGAAAAACTGTTTTTT,CASGMGQGPRGEKLFF
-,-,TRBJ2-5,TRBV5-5,TGTGCCAGCAGCCGCGGCGCGGGGAGAGGCGGCGAGACCCAGTACTTC,CASSRGAGRGGETQYF
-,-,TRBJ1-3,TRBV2,TGTGCCAGCAGCGTGGGGGGGCGTGGAAACACCATATATTTT,CASSVGGRGNTIYF
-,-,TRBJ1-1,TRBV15,TGTGCCACCAGCAGAGATGTGGGGGCCGCTGAAGCTTTCTTT,CATSRDVGAAEAFF
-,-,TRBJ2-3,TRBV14,TGTGCCAGCAGCCACAGGGAACTTCTAACAGATACGCAGTATTTT,CASSHRELLTDTQYF
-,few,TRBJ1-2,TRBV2,TGTGCCAGCAGTGAGATGGGTACAGATGGCTACACCTTC,CASSEMGTDGYTF
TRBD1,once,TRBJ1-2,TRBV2,TGTGCCAGCAGTGAAGCGCTCCAGGGGGCGGTTGGCTACACCTTC,CASSEALQGAVGYTF
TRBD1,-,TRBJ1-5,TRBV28,TGTGCCAGCAGTATACAGGGGGAGGCCAATCAGCCCCAGCATTTT,CASSIQGEANQPQHF
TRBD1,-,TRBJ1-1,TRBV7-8,TGTGCCAGCAGCCAGGACAGGACTGAAGCTTTCTTT,CASSQDRTEAFF
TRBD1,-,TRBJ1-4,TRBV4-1,TGCGCCACGGGACAGCGGTATGAAAAACTGTTTTTT,CATGQRYEKLFF
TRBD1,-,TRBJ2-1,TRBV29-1,TGCAGCGTACGGACAGGGGAGAATGAGCAGTTCTTC,CSVRTGENEQFF
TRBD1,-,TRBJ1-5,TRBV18,TGTGCCAGCTCACCAGGGTCCCGACAGGGCGGTCAGCCCCAGCATTTT,CASSPGSRQGGQPQHF
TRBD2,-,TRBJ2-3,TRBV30,TGTGCCTGGAGTCTAGCGGGTACGGGAACGCAGTATTTT,CAWSLAGTGTQYF
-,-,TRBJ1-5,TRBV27,TGTGCCAGCAGTGGAGCTAGCAATCAGCCCCAGCATTTT,CASSGASNQPQHF
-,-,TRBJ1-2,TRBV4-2,TGTGCCAGCAGCCGGGTAGTGGGGGCGGTTGACTATGGCTACACCTTC,CASSRVVGAVDYGYTF
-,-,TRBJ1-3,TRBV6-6,TGTGCCAGCACGCGGGTAGATGGAAACACCATATATTTT,CASTRVDGNTIYF
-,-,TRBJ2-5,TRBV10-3,TGTGCCACCATTGGAGGGTTGGAGCGGGAGACCCAGTACTTC,CATIGGLERETQYF
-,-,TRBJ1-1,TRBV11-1,TGTGCCAGCAGCTTAGGTGACAGGCGAAGGGTCGCGAACACTGAAGCTTTCTTT,CASSLGDRRRVANTEAFF
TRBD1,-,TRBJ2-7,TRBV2,TGTGCCAGCGGGACAGATCTCTACGAGCAGTACTTC,CASGTDLYEQYF
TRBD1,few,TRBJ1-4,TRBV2,TGTGCCAGCAGCCCGGACAGGGTAGGCGAAAAACTGTTTTTT,CASSPDRVGEKLFF